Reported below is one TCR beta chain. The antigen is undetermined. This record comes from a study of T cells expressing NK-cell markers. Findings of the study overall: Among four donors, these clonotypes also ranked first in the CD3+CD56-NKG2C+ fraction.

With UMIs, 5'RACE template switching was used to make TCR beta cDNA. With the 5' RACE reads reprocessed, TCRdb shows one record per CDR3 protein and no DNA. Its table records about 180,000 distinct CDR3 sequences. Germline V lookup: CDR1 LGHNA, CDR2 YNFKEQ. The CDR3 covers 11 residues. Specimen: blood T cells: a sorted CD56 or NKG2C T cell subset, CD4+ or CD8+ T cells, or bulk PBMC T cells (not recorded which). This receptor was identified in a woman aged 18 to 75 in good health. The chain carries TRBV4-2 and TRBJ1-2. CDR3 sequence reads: CASSGPVGYTF.